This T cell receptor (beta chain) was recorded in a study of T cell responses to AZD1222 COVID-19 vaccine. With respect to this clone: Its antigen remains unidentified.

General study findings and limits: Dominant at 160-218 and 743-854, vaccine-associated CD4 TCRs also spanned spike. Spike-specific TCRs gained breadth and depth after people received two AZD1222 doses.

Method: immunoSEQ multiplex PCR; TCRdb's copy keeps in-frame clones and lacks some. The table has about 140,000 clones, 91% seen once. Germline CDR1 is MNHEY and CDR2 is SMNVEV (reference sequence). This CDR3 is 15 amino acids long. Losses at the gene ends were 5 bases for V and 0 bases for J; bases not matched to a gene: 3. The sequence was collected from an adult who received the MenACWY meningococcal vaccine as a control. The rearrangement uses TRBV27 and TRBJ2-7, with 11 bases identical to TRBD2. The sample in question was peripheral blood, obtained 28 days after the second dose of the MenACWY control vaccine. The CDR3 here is CASSRLAGHSYEQYF. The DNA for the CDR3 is TGTGCCAGCAGTAGACTAGCGGGACACTCCTACGAGCAGTACTTC.